This T cell receptor (beta chain) was captured by sequencing in a study of blood T cell repertoires in COVID-19. In its sample, this clone was seen once. With V trimmed by 3 bases and J by 4 bases, 6 bases remained unmatched. The CDR3 covers 15 residues. Germline V gene lookup returns CDR1 SGHRS and CDR2 YFSETQ. Here immunoSEQ multiplex PCR was the method, and the copy in TCRdb shows in-frame clones only, minus some. The repertoire holds 200,000 to 250,000 clones, with about 80% as singletons. V and J are TRBV5-1 and TRBJ1-2; 10 nucleotides align to TRBD1. The sequenced material came from PBMCs or T cells enriched from blood (not recorded which). The sequence came from a man aged 55-75 years who had recovered from COVID-19. CDR3 nucleotides: TGCGCCAGCAGCTGGACAGGGGGAGCCCGCTATGGCTACACCTTC. Translating it yields CASSWTGGARYGYTF.